The text below deals with one TCR beta chain. No antigen is known for it. While the first cohort had hundreds of subjects, the donors belonged to the separate validation cohort of over a hundred subjects. These data belong to a study of cytomegalovirus exposure and HLA in healthy donors. CDR1 is SGHTA and CDR2 is FQGNSA in the germline V gene. The CDR3 sequence is 15 residues long. V shed 2 bases and J shed 3 bases, with 10 bases lying between them. Study results and limitations: Diagnosis of cytomegalovirus status made by the classifier reportedly showed high specificity and sensitivity. There were about 160 TCR beta chains listed as cytomegalovirus-associated. Among TCR sequences, most were rare, though some public TCRs appeared in many donors.

Profiling relied on immunoSEQ multiplex PCR, and the TCRdb table lists in-frame clones only, not all of them. The repertoire consists of 250,000 or so clones, with 80% to 90% occurring once and the leading ten covering around 3%. This TCR derives from a man between 18 and 29 years old in good health and CMV-seronegative. V is TRBV7-2 and J is TRBJ1-4; D perhaps matches TRBD1 (5 bases). Material: PBMCs. This CDR3 is CASSLRYRPNEKLFF. CDR3 sequence (DNA): TGTGCCAGCAGCTTAAGGTACAGGCCTAATGAAAAACTGTTTTTT.